The 17 T cell receptor beta chains below all came from one sample that was sequenced in a study of T cells in Graves' hyperthyroidism and ophthalmopathy. There were TCR beta CDR3 regions amplified from RNA transcripts. Researchers ran a first-round RT-PCR on the TCR CDR3 using the HTBI primer set. Using its own MiXCR run on the multiplex PCR reads, TCRdb lists one record per CDR3 protein. Here the sample spans approximately 610,000 distinct CDR3 sequences, over 15% being singletons. Specimen: blood. These TCRs come from a woman under 30 with Graves' hyperthyroidism.

This clonotype was seen a few times. The chain links TRBV5-1 to TRBJ2-1; D is ambiguous. This CDR3 spans 16 amino acids. Germline V gene sequence: CDR1 SGHRS, CDR2 YFSETQ. V was cut by 4 bases and J by 5 bases, with 19 bases left in between. Here the CDR3 reads CASSPPPGGQNNEQFF. CDR3 nucleotides: TGCGCCAGCAGCCCACCACCGGGTGGGCAGAACAATGAGCAGTTCTTC.

V gene TRBV13 combines with J gene TRBJ1-3, with unresolved D. Trimming removed 2 bases from V and 8 bases from J, with 4 bases in between. There are 11 residues in the CDR3. Germline V gives CDR1 PRHDT, CDR2 FYEKMQ (reference sequence). As DNA, the CDR3 is TGTGCCAGCAGCTTACGGGACACCATATATTTT. This encodes CASSLRDTIYF.

This chain uses TRBV4-1 with TRBJ2-1; TRBD1 is a possible D gene (6 bases). This CDR3 is 13 amino acids long. With 1 base removed from V and 6 bases from J, the gap between germline ends came to 7 bases. Germline V gene data show CDR1 as MGHRA and CDR2 as YSYEKL. The CDR3 DNA is TGCGCCAGCAGCCAAGGGGGGCCCAATGAGCAGTTCTTC. It is translated as CASSQGGPNEQFF.

This clonotype was detected many times. J is TRBJ1-1 and V is TRBV5-1; D possibly corresponds to TRBD1 (5 bases). Germline CDR1 SGHRS, CDR2 YFSETQ. The CDR3 contains 13 residues. V was shortened by 4 bases and J by 5 bases, with 12 bases between the two germline ends. This chain's CDR3 is CASSTAGLTEAFF. The CDR3 DNA reads as TGCGCCAGCAGCACCGCAGGGTTGACTGAAGCTTTCTTT.

Only a few counts were recorded for this clonotype. The chain recombines TRBV7-9 with TRBJ2-1; D may be TRBD2 (5 bases). There are 14 residues in the CDR3. Looked up from germline, CDR1 is SEHNR and CDR2 is FQNEAQ (reference sequence). The V gene lost 7 bases and the J gene lost 4 bases, with 14 bases spanning the gap. CDR3 amino acids: CASISRTGYNEQFF. The CDR3 DNA follows: TGTGCCAGCATATCGAGGACTGGTTACAATGAGCAGTTCTTC.

This clonotype was recorded at least ten times. The J gene is TRBJ2-1, the V gene TRBV14; 10 bases fit TRBD2. V shed 0 bases and J 7 bases; nucleotides not matched to a gene: 9. Germline V gene data show CDR1 as SGHDN and CDR2 as FVKESK. The CDR3 covers 17 residues. CDR3: CASSQDPVLAGRNEQFF. CDR3 sequence (DNA): TGTGCCAGCAGCCAAGATCCCGTACTAGCGGGAAGGAATGAGCAGTTCTTC.

As regards this clonotype: This may come from a read error, since a much larger clone is one base off. J is TRBJ2-6 and V is TRBV6-1; 7 bases align to TRBD1. The germline gives CDR1 MNHNS, CDR2 SASEGT. V trimming: 7 bases; J trimming: 2 bases; junction bases outside the gene matches: 5. CDR3 length: 15 residues. In DNA form, the CDR3 reads TGTGCCAGCAAGCAAGGGGGCGCTGGGGCCAACGTCCTGACTTTC. The encoded protein is CASKQGGAGANVLTF.

This clonotype was counted only a few times. V usage is TRBV29-1 and J usage is TRBJ2-7, with 10 bases lining up with TRBD1. This CDR3 is 12 amino acids long. The germline CDR1 and CDR2 sequences are SQVTM and ANQGSEA. V trimming: 5 bases; J trimming: 4 bases; junction bases outside the gene matches: 2. For the CDR3, the DNA is TGCAGCGTTCCGGGACAGGGGTACGAGCAGTACTTC. This encodes CSVPGQGYEQYF.

This clonotype was counted many times. The CDR3 protein is CSAQYRSGRTDTQYF. CDR3 nucleotide sequence: TGCAGTGCTCAGTACCGATCCGGACGCACAGATACGCAGTATTTT. V is TRBV20-1 and J is TRBJ2-3; no firm D call. The CDR3 has 15 residues. The germline CDR1 and CDR2 sequences are DFQATT and SNEGSKA (reference sequence). The germline V and J ends were trimmed by 5 bases and 1 base, with 16 bases remaining between them.

Many counts were recorded for this clonotype. The rearrangement joins TRBV2 to TRBJ1-2; the D is unclear. Trimming removed 4 bases at V and 8 bases at J, with 14 bases between. There are 13 residues in the CDR3. Germline CDR1 SNHLY, CDR2 FYNNEI. CDR3 DNA: TGTGCCAGCAGTGGGTTGTTGCGGGGAGGCTACACCTTC. Protein: CASSGLLRGGYTF.

This clonotype occurred many times. This rearrangement joins TRBV5-1 to TRBJ2-7, with D perhaps given as TRBD1 or TRBD2 (6 bases each). Looked up from germline, CDR1 is SGHRS and CDR2 is YFSETQ. V was cut by 0 bases and J by 2 bases, with 12 bases left in between. The CDR3 loop spans 15 amino acids. CDR3 DNA: TGCGCCAGCAGCTTGGAGTGGGGGGCAGCCTACGAGCAGTACTTC. Translation: CASSLEWGAAYEQYF.

This clonotype has only a few counts. The gene calls are TRBV5-1 and TRBJ2-1; D ambiguous. V lost 5 bases and J 2 bases, leaving 17 bases between the germline ends. This CDR3 region has 16 residues. The germline V gene has CDR1 SGHRS and CDR2 YFSETQ. CDR3 nucleotides: TGCGCCAGCAGTTTAGATTCGGAGCTGCCCTACAATGAGCAGTTCTTC. It specifies CASSLDSELPYNEQFF.

The table lists this clonotype with many counts. Here the CDR3 DNA reads TGTGCCAGCAGTGAAGGGGGACAGGGGGCAGAGACCCAGTACTTC. Its protein is CASSEGGQGAETQYF. The chain joins TRBV6-1 to TRBJ2-5; 12 bases are a match to TRBD1. J was trimmed by 4 bases and V by 1 base; bases with no gene match: 1. CDR3 size: 15 residues. Germline CDR1 MNHNS, CDR2 SASEGT.

A note on this clonotype: Just one base apart from a much larger clone, this may be a read error. This chain links TRBV3-1 with TRBJ1-6; no reliable D call. Germline assignment: CDR1 LGHDT and CDR2 YNNKEL (reference sequence). This CDR3 has 13 residues. The CDR3: CASSQMVNSPRHF. The CDR3 DNA sequence: TGTGCCAGCAGCCAAATGGTCAATTCACCCCGCCACTTT.

The rearrangement joins TRBV15 to TRBJ2-7; no clear D gene. The CDR3 is made up of 13 amino acids. Germline V gene sequence: CDR1 LNHNV, CDR2 YYDKDF (reference sequence). V was cut by 1 base and J by 3 bases, with 7 bases left in between. The CDR3 loop is CATSRVRGYEQYF. The DNA of the CDR3 is TGTGCCACCAGCAGAGTACGCGGCTACGAGCAGTACTTC.

This clonotype was observed once. One base away lies a much larger clone, so this may be a sequencing read error. The gene calls are TRBV5-1 and TRBJ2-7; no reliable D call. Germline lookup yields CDR1 SGHRS and CDR2 YFSETQ. CDR3 size: 13 residues. CDR3 loop: CTSRRITAYEQYF. The CDR3 DNA reads as TGTACCAGCAGGAGAATTACAGCGTACGAGCAGTACTTC.

This clonotype was found once. The rearrangement uses TRBV20-1 and TRBJ2-7; 13 positions match TRBD2. The length of the CDR3 is 14 residues. V dropped 6 bases and J dropped 2; count of bases not matched to a gene: 4. The germline gives CDR1 DFQATT, CDR2 SNEGSKA (reference sequence). As DNA, the CDR3 is TGCAGTGCGCCGGGACTAGCGGGACCCTACGAGCAGTACTTC. Translating gives CSAPGLAGPYEQYF.